These T cell receptor beta chains were read from a single sample in a study of blood T cell repertoires in COVID-19. The table came from immunoSEQ multiplex PCR; TCRdb's copy has only in-frame clones and leaves some out. Of 120,000 to 150,000 clones in the sample, roughly 83% were seen once. The sequenced sample consisted of PBMCs or T cells enriched from blood (not recorded which). The receptor source for this set is a man in his forties with acute COVID-19. Each CDR3 is given with its conserved first and last residue. The D gene is left open where the match is weak. Only some rows state a clone size, as once, few, many or a class for expanded clones.

size	D	V	J	DNA	CDR3
.	.	TRBV29-1	TRBJ1-1	TGCAGCGTTGGATTACAGGTGAACACTGAAGCTTTCTTT	CSVGLQVNTEAFF
.	.	TRBV7-9	TRBJ2-1	TGTGCCAGCAGCTTAGCGCAGGGGATCCAGCAGTTCTTC	CASSLAQGIQQFF
.	.	TRBV21-1	TRBJ1-1	TGTGCCAGCAGCGCCCTCTGGGGAGGACACACTGAAGCTTTCTTT	CASSALWGGHTEAFF
.	.	TRBV28	TRBJ2-5	TGTGCCAGCAGTTGGACAGTCTCTCTCCGGTTTGAGGGAGGGCCACCCCAGGAGACCCAGTACTTC	CASSWTVSLRFEGGPPQETQYF
.	TRBD2	TRBV2	TRBJ2-5	TGTGCCAGCAGTTACGGGACTATTCAAGAGACCCAGTACTTC	CASSYGTIQETQYF
.	.	TRBV3-1/TRBV3-2	TRBJ1-6	TGTGCCAGCAGCCAAGACTTGCGGAATTCACCCCTCCACTTT	CASSQDLRNSPLHF
.	.	TRBV28	TRBJ2-5	TGTGCCAGCAGGACATACGGGGAGGGCCAGGGGGAGACCCAGTACTTC	CASRTYGEGQGETQYF
.	.	TRBV6-5	TRBJ1-2	TGTGCCAGCAACTTGAGGGTGTCTGAGGGCTACACCTTC	CASNLRVSEGYTF
.	.	TRBV3-1/TRBV3-2	TRBJ2-7	TGTGCCAGCAGCCAAGGACAGGTAACCTACGAGCAGTACTTC	CASSQGQVTYEQYF
.	.	TRBV4-1	TRBJ2-7	TGCGCCAGCAGCCGCACAACCCACAGTAGAGCAAACTACGAGCAGTACTTC	CASSRTTHSRANYEQYF
.	TRBD1	TRBV4-1	TRBJ2-3	TGCGCCAGCAGCCCTTTCCCGGGACAGGGGGGAGATACGCAGTATTTT	CASSPFPGQGGDTQYF
.	TRBD1	TRBV19	TRBJ2-3	TGTGCCAGTACCCCCCGACAGGGGCAGGAAGATACGCAGTATTTT	CASTPRQGQEDTQYF
.	.	TRBV3-1/TRBV3-2	TRBJ2-1	TGTGCCAGCAGCCAAGATTATAGGGGTTCGCGGGATCCCCATAAGCAGTTCTTC	CASSQDYRGSRDPHKQFF
.	.	TRBV7-9	TRBJ1-2	TGTGCCAGCAGACGAGCGTCATCGGGGGGCTACACCTTC	CASRRASSGGYTF
.	TRBD2	TRBV7-9	TRBJ2-1	TGTGCCAGCAGCCCTAGACTAGCGGGGGGGTCCCTGAATGAGCAGTTCTTC	CASSPRLAGGSLNEQFF
few	.	TRBV9	TRBJ1-3	TGTGCCAGCAGCCAGCCCGGGAACACCATATATTTT	CASSQPGNTIYF
.	TRBD1	TRBV29-1	TRBJ1-2	TGCAGCGTTGCGTCTTTCGGGACAGGGGGGAACTATGGCTACACCTTC	CSVASFGTGGNYGYTF
once	.	TRBV4-1	TRBJ2-5	TGCGCCAGCAGCCAAGTAGGACTCCCCCAAGAGACCCAGTACTTC	CASSQVGLPQETQYF